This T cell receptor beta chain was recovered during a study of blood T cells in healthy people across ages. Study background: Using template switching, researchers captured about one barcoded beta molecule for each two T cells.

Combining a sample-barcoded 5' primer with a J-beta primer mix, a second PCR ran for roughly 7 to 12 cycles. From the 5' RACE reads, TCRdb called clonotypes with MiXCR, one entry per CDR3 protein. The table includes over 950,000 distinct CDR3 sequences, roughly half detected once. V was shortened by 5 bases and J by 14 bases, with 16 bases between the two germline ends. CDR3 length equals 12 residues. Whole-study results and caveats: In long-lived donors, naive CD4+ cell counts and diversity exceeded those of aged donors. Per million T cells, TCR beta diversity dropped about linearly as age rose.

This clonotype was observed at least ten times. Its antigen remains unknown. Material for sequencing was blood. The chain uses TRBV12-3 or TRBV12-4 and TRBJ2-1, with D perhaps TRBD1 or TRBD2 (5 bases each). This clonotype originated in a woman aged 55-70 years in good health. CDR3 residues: CASSLFGRGEFF. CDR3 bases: TGTGCCAGCAGTCTGTTCGGACGAGGGGAGTTCTTC.